The clone carrying this TCR beta chain was seen many times. The data were taken from a study of Graves' ophthalmopathy and Graves' hyperthyroidism. This CDR3 is built from 14 residues. Germline CDR1 is LGHDT and CDR2 is YNNKEL (reference sequence). Trimming at V came to 4 bases and at J to 4 bases, leaving 4 bases not matched to a gene. Every ophthalmopathy donor presented moderate-to-severe activity, CAS ≥3, NOSPECS ≥4 and duration under 3 months. Investigators amplified TCR beta CDR3 regions from RNA transcripts. The first-round RT-PCR employed HTBI primers together with the Qiagen OneStep RT-PCR kit. A multiplex PCR was then performed as the second round. Using its own MiXCR run on the multiplex PCR reads, TCRdb lists one record per CDR3 protein. This sample carries about 340,000 distinct CDR3 sequences, roughly a sixth of them seen once, and the ten largest clones take around an eighth.

The sequence derives from an adult man with Graves' ophthalmopathy. Sequenced: peripheral blood. The J gene is TRBJ1-1, the V gene TRBV3-1, with 9 bases that match TRBD1. For the CDR3, the DNA is TGTGCCAGCAGCCCTGGACAGGGGTCCACTGAAGCTTTCTTT. Translated: CASSPGQGSTEAFF.